This T cell receptor (beta chain) was retrieved from a study of cytomegalovirus exposure and HLA in healthy donors. Germline trimming cut 5 bases from V and 3 bases from J; bases unmatched to any gene: 3. The CDR3 spans 15 residues. Germline V gene sequence: CDR1 SGHAT, CDR2 FQNNGV. This cohort consisted of healthy bone marrow donors. The sample holds a few counts of this clone. Vbeta (60) and Jbeta (13) primers were used in the PCR. TCRdb's copy holds only in-frame clones and misses some; the assay was immunoSEQ multiplex PCR. The data show over 110,000 clones, approximately 78% seen once. V and J are TRBV11-2 and TRBJ2-2; 10 bases map to TRBD1. Sequencing input: PBMCs. This sequence originates from a woman aged 18-29 years in good health and CMV-seropositive. Written as DNA, the CDR3 is TGTGCCAGCAGCACCGACAGGGGGCACACCGGGGAGCTGTTTTTT. Translating gives CASSTDRGHTGELFF.